Listed below are T cell receptor beta chains from one sample, sequenced in a study of blood T cell repertoires in COVID-19. Assay: immunoSEQ multiplex PCR; the TCRdb copy retains only in-frame clones and omits some. The table has tens of thousands of clones, 80% to 85% seen once. Sequencing was carried out using peripheral blood. Receptor source: a man aged 55 to 70 with COVID-19, enrolled during active disease. CDR3s include the opening cysteine and the closing phenylalanine or tryptophan. Fields, in order: V gene, D gene, J gene, clone size, CDR3 DNA, CDR3 protein. The D gene is left open where the match is weak. Not every row has a clone size; where given, it reads once, few, many or a size class.

>TRBV19|TRBD1|TRBJ1-5|.
TGTGCCAGCGATACAGGGGGTGGGAATCAGCCCCAGCATTTT
CASDTGGGNQPQHF
>TRBV10-2|TRBD1|TRBJ1-5|.
TGCGCCAGCAGTGGACAGGGGGCTGACAATCAGCCCCAGCATTTT
CASSGQGADNQPQHF
>TRBV11-2|TRBD1|TRBJ2-2|once
TGTGCCAGCAGCTGGGGACAGGGTGTCGGGGAGCTGTTTTTT
CASSWGQGVGELFF
>TRBV20-1|.|TRBJ1-1|.
TGCAGTGCTTATAGGAACACTGAAGCTTTCTTT
CSAYRNTEAFF
>TRBV5-4|.|TRBJ2-7|few
TGTGCCAGCAGCTTGGTTGACAGAACCTACGAGCAGTACTTC
CASSLVDRTYEQYF
>TRBV7-7|TRBD1|TRBJ1-6|.
TGTGCCAGCAGCACTAAGACAGGGGCGCTTCGGTCACCCCTCCACTTT
CASSTKTGALRSPLHF
>TRBV12-3/TRBV12-4|.|TRBJ1-1|.
TGTGCCAGCAGTCTTGGGGGGTCAGCTTTCTTT
CASSLGGSAFF
>TRBV4-1|.|TRBJ1-6|.
TGCGCCAGCAGCCCGAGTTTCCAGGGGAATTCACCCCTCCACTTT
CASSPSFQGNSPLHF
>TRBV30|.|TRBJ2-3|.
TGTGCCTGGAGCATGACACTAGCCCGCGGAGATACGCAGTATTTT
CAWSMTLARGDTQYF
>TRBV5-5|.|TRBJ1-6|once
TGTGCCAGCAGCAACCGGGTCTCTGGGAATTCACCCCTCCACTTT
CASSNRVSGNSPLHF
>TRBV27|.|TRBJ1-1|few
TGTGCCAGCAGTTCGGGATTTAGGAACACTGAAGCTTTCTTT
CASSSGFRNTEAFF
>TRBV28|.|TRBJ1-3|.
TGTGCCAGCATCGAGATCTCTGGAAACACCATATATTTT
CASIEISGNTIYF
>TRBV6-2/TRBV6-3|.|TRBJ1-2|.
TGTGCCAGCAGTTACGGGCAGGGAAGTTCCAGCGGCTACACCTTC
CASSYGQGSSSGYTF
>TRBV11-2|.|TRBJ1-1|few
TGTGCCAGCAGCCGTCGGGGATCGGTCATGAACACTGAAGCTTTCTTT
CASSRRGSVMNTEAFF
>TRBV28|.|TRBJ2-7|.
TGTGCCAGCGTGAAAGGGGGCGGGGACTACGAGCAGTACTTC
CASVKGGGDYEQYF
>TRBV5-1|.|TRBJ1-4|.
TGCGCCAGCAGCTTGGGCCCCTCGGGTAATGAAAAACTGTTTTTT
CASSLGPSGNEKLFF
>TRBV7-9|TRBD1|TRBJ1-2|.
TGTGCCAGCAGATCGACCGGGACAGCCTCTGGCTACACCTTC
CASRSTGTASGYTF
>TRBV11-2|.|TRBJ1-2|.
TGTGCCAGCAGCCAGCTGCGTGAAGGGGCGCTGGGCTACACCTTC
CASSQLREGALGYTF
>TRBV6-2/TRBV6-3|.|TRBJ2-7|.
TGTGCCAGCAGTTACTTTAGCGAGCAGTACTTC
CASSYFSEQYF
>TRBV6-5|.|TRBJ2-7|.
TGTGCCAGCGGGCCGTCCGTCTACGAGCAGTACTTC
CASGPSVYEQYF
>TRBV7-9|.|TRBJ2-7|.
TGTGCCAGCTTCGGAGGAATGGAGAACGAGCAGTACTTC
CASFGGMENEQYF
>TRBV5-1|TRBD2|TRBJ2-3|few
TGCGCCAGCAGCTTTAGCGGGACTAGCACAGATACGCAGTATTTT
CASSFSGTSTDTQYF
>TRBV5-6|TRBD1|TRBJ2-1|.
TGTGCCAGCAGCCTAACAGGGGACAATGAGCAGTTCTTC
CASSLTGDNEQFF
>TRBV25-1|.|TRBJ1-1|.
TGTGCCAGCAGAGGAGGCGGGGGAGCAGCTTTCTTT
CASRGGGGAAFF
>TRBV18|TRBD2|TRBJ2-1|.
TGTGCCAGCTCGGCAAGAGCGGGAGGCCTTCAGGGTGAGCAGTTCTTC
CASSARAGGLQGEQFF
>TRBV10-1|.|TRBJ2-7|few
TGCGCCAGCAGTGAACAGGGTGGGTACTTC
CASSEQGGYF
>TRBV11-2|TRBD2|TRBJ2-1|.
TGTGCCAGCAGGCGGGAGGGCCGTATCAATGAGCAGTTCTTC
CASRREGRINEQFF
>TRBV27|TRBD1|TRBJ1-5|.
TGTGCCAGCAGCCCACATCGGACAGGACGCAATCAGCCCCAGCATTTT
CASSPHRTGRNQPQHF
>TRBV7-9|.|TRBJ1-4|.
TGTGCCAGCAGCTTCATACAGGGAAGCACTAATGAAAAACTGTTTTTT
CASSFIQGSTNEKLFF
>TRBV5-4|TRBD1|TRBJ2-1|.
TGTGCCAGCAGCTTGGCCGCGGGACAGGGAAGCTCCTACAATGAGCAGTTCTTC
CASSLAAGQGSSYNEQFF
>TRBV7-2|.|TRBJ2-5|.
TGTGCCAGCAGTTTTAGGGGCGGGAAGGGGGAGACCCAGTACTTC
CASSFRGGKGETQYF
>TRBV4-3|.|TRBJ1-2|.
TGCGCCAGCAGCCAAGATCAAACAGTTCCCTATGGCTACACCTTC
CASSQDQTVPYGYTF
>TRBV29-1|.|TRBJ2-3|.
TGCAGCCCCCGCTTAACGGGGGATACGCAGTATTTT
CSPRLTGDTQYF
>TRBV23-1|.|TRBJ2-7|few
TGCGCCAGCAGTCAACGAGTTCCAACAAGCGGTCGGTGCGAGCAGTACTTC
CASSQRVPTSGRCEQYF
>TRBV28|TRBD1|TRBJ2-1|.
TGTGCCAGCAGTGCCCCGGGACAGGCAGGGTACAGTGAGCAGTTCTTC
CASSAPGQAGYSEQFF
>TRBV15|.|TRBJ1-2|.
TGTGCCACCAGCAGAGAGAGACAGGTCGGCGGCTACACCTTC
CATSRERQVGGYTF
>TRBV27|.|TRBJ1-1|.
TGTGCCAGCAGCAGGGTCGGGGGCACTGAAGCTTTCTTT
CASSRVGGTEAFF
>TRBV10-2|TRBD1|TRBJ1-4|few
TGCGCCAGCAGCGCGACAGGGAGGAGCGAAAAACTGTTTTTT
CASSATGRSEKLFF
>TRBV11-3|TRBD1|TRBJ2-1|.
TGTGCCAGCAGCTTCCGTACCGGGACAGGGACCTACAATGAGCAGTTCTTC
CASSFRTGTGTYNEQFF
>TRBV6-5|TRBD1|TRBJ1-1|.
TGTGCCAGCAGTTACCTGGGACAGGTGAAGGTCACTGAAGCTTTCTTT
CASSYLGQVKVTEAFF
>TRBV7-6|TRBD1|TRBJ2-2|.
TGTGCCAGCAGCGCGACAGGGACCGGGGAGCTGTTTTTT
CASSATGTGELFF
>TRBV29-1|.|TRBJ1-1|.
TGCAGCGTTGAAGCTCTCAGGGGCAATGAAGCTTTCTTT
CSVEALRGNEAFF
>TRBV19|TRBD1|TRBJ1-2|.
TGTGCCAGTAGTCGGGGGACAGGGGGTAACTATGGCTACACCTTC
CASSRGTGGNYGYTF
>TRBV6-5|.|TRBJ1-5|once
TGTGCCAGCAGTCGGGCAGGGGTCCAGCCCCAGCATTTT
CASSRAGVQPQHF
>TRBV4-2|TRBD1|TRBJ2-7|.
TGTGCCAGCAGCCGGGGGACAGACTACGAGCAGTACTTC
CASSRGTDYEQYF